Described below is a single T cell receptor (beta chain) sequence and its context. In its sample, this clonotype was seen many times. The antigen it recognizes is unknown. No much larger clonotype is one base removed from it; base qualities were not supplied. This specimen comes from a study of glioma-infiltrating T cells (dated by TCRdb to between 2015 and 2016). About the study as a whole: Glioma tissue, non-neoplastic brain tissue and matched peripheral blood mononuclear cells were used as sources from which TCR alpha- and beta-chain repertoires were sequenced. To gauge divergence between tissue and blood T-cell populations, every tissue-infiltrating repertoire was compared against the peripheral blood repertoire from the same patient. Three low-grade glioma patients, 7 or 8 primary glioblastoma patients and three non-glioma patients contributing non-neoplastic brain tissue were included in the paired cohort. The research as a whole found: Only a very small number of CDR3 sequences turned up in both tissue and blood, a result put down to high CDR3 diversity combined with limited sampling. VJ-independent divergence between tissue and blood was lower than expected in non-neoplastic patients but higher than expected in all gliomas, particularly low-grade gliomas. The group comparisons were based on small numbers of patients: three non-neoplastic, three low-grade glioma and roughly eight glioblastoma patients.

The iRepertoire nested amplicon-rescue multiplex PCR (arm-PCR) platform was used to amplify TCR alpha and beta CDR3 regions from RNA. The input for one-step reverse transcription and amplification was about 85-400 ng of either tissue mRNA or PBMC total RNA. Following bead purification, Illumina adapters were added through a secondary multiplex PCR, and the libraries were then gel-purified between 200 and 400 bp. The libraries contained internal 6-nucleotide barcodes that were used for demultiplexing. Libraries were sequenced on an Illumina MiSeq with 2x220 or 2x250 nucleotide paired-end reads. The authors' analysis ran thus. Paired reads were merged with FLASH 1.2.11 and aligned to the GRCh37 human genome with BWA-MEM before extracting TRA and TRB reads. An IMGT-derived reference of cassette sequences and CDR3 motifs, with pseudogenes included, was used for V and J assignment. Reads were translated in three frames, and productive CDR3s were defined as those with a C...FGXG motif and no stop codons. Clonotypes were defined as unique combinations of V-J cassette pair and CDR3 amino acid sequence. Hamming distance filtering was applied to reads, with thresholds set by the sequence error rate of each sample in mapped regions. TCRdb cleaned the public reads at Q25 with fastp, built clones with MiXCR and kept in-frame beta chains. Each CDR3 protein gets just one entry, which takes the most common genes and DNA from the rows behind it. TCRdb, not the authors, supplied the V and J calls. Here the sample has over 100,000 distinct CDR3 sequences; about 25% occur a single time. Under 45% of the sample is taken by the ten largest.

CDR1 DFQATT and CDR2 SNEGSKA were looked up in the germline V gene (reference sequence). Compared with germline, V lacks 3 bases and J lacks 3 bases; bases without a gene match: 5. Taken from cysteine to phenylalanine, the CDR3 has 13 residues. This entry keeps only the CDR3 DNA: 39 bases, framed from base 1. Sample: glioma tissue, nonneoplastic brain tissue, or PBMCs (not recorded which). The TCR was taken from a human donor with low-grade glioma or glioblastoma, undergoing nonglioma brain surgery, or in good health (not recorded which). The chain joins TRBV20-1 to TRBJ2-7; 7 bases in the junction line up with TRBD1. The bases read TGCAGTGCTAGGACAGGGTTCCTCTACGAGCAGTACTTC. This encodes CSARTGFLYEQYF.